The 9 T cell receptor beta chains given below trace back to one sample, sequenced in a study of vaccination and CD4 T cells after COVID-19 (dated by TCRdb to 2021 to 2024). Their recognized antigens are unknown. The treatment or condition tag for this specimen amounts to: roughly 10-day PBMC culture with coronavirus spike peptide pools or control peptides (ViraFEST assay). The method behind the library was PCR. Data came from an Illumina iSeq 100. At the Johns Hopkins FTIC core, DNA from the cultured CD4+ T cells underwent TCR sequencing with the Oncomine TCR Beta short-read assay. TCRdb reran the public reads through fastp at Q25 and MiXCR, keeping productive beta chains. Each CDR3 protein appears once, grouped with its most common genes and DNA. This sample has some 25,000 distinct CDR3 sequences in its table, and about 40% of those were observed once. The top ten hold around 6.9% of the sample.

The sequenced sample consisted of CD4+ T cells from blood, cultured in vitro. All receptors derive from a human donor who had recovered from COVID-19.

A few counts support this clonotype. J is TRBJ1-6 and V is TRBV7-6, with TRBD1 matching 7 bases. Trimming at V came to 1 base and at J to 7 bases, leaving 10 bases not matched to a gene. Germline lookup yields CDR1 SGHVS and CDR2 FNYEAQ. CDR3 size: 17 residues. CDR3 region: CASSLGGRGYINSPLHF. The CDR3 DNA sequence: TGTGCCAGCAGCTTAGGGGGCAGGGGGTACATCAATTCACCCCTCCACTTT.

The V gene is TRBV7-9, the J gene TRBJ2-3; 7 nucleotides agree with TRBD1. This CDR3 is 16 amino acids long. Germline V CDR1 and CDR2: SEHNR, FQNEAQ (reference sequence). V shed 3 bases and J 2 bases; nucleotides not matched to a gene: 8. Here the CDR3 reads CASSFWSTGPTDTQYF. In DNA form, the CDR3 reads TGTGCCAGCAGCTTTTGGTCGACAGGGCCCACAGATACGCAGTATTTT.

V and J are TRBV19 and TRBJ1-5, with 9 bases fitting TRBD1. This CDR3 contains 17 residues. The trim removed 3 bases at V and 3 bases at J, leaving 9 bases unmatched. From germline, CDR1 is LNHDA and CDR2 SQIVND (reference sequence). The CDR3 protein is CASSIPRTGAFNQPQHF. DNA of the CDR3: TGTGCCAGTAGTATCCCTAGGACAGGGGCCTTCAATCAGCCCCAGCATTTT.

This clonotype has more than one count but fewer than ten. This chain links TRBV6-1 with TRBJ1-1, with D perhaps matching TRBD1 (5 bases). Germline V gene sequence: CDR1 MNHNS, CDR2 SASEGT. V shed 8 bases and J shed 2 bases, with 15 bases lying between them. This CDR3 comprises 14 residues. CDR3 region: CASREGGGNTEAFF. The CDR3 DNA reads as TGTGCCAGCCGAGAAGGTGGGGGTAACACTGAAGCTTTCTTT.

The CDR3 region is CASSPGGVYLNYGYTF. CDR3 bases: TGTGCCAGCAGTCCCGGAGGAGTATATCTAAACTATGGCTACACCTTC. The chain joins TRBV28 to TRBJ1-2; no clear D. Germline assignment: CDR1 MDHEN and CDR2 SYDVKM. The CDR3 contains 16 residues. The germline V and J ends were trimmed by 5 bases and 2 bases, with 18 bases remaining between them.

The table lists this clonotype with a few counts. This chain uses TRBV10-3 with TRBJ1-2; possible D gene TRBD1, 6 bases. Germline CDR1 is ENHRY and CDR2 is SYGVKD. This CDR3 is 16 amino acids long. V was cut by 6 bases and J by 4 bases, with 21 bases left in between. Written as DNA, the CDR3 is TGTGCCATCAGCGAGGGGGTTATCGGTGACTTCTATGGCTACACCTTC. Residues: CAISEGVIGDFYGYTF.

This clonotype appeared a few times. The CDR3 coding sequence is TGTGCCAGCAGTGATGACGGGGTCCCTGAAGCTTTCTTT. Its translation is CASSDDGVPEAFF. The chain uses TRBV2 and TRBJ1-1; D gene uncertain. Trimming pared 3 bases from V and 6 bases from J, leaving 11 bases between. The CDR3 extends over 13 amino acids. Germline loops: CDR1 SNHLY, CDR2 FYNNEI.

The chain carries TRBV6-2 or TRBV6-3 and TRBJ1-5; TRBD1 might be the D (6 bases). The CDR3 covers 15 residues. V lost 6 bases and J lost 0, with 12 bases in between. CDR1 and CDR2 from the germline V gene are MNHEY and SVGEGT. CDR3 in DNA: TGTGCCAGCAGACAGACAGGCAATAGCAATCAGCCCCAGCATTTT. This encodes CASRQTGNSNQPQHF.

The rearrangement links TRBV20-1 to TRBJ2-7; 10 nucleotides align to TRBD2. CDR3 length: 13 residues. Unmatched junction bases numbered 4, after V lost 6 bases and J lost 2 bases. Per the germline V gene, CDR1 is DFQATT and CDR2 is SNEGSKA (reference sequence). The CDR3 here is CSAWTSGTYEQYF. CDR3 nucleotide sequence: TGCAGTGCCTGGACTAGCGGCACCTACGAGCAGTACTTC.